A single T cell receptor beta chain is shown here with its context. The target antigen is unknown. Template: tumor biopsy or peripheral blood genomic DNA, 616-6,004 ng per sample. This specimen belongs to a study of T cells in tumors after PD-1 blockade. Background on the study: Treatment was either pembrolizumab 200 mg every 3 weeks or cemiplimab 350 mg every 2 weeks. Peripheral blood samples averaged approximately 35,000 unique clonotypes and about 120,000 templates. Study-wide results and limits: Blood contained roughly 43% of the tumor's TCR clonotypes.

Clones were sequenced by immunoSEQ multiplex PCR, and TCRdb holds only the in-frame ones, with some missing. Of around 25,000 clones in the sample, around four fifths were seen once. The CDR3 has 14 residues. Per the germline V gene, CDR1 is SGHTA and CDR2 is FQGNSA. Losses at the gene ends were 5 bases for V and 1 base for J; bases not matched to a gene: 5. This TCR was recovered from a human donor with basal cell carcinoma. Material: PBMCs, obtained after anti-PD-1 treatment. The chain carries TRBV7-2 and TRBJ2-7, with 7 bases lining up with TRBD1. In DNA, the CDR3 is TGTGCCAGCAGCCCTAGGGGGCCGTCCTACGAGCAGTACTTC. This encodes CASSPRGPSYEQYF. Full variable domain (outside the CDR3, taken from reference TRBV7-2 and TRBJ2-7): GAGVSQSPSNKVTEKGKDVELRCDPISGHTALYWYRQSLGQGLEFLIYFQGNSAPDKSGLPSDRFSAERTGGSVSTLTIQRTQQEDSAVYLCASSPRGPSYEQYFGPGTRLTVT.